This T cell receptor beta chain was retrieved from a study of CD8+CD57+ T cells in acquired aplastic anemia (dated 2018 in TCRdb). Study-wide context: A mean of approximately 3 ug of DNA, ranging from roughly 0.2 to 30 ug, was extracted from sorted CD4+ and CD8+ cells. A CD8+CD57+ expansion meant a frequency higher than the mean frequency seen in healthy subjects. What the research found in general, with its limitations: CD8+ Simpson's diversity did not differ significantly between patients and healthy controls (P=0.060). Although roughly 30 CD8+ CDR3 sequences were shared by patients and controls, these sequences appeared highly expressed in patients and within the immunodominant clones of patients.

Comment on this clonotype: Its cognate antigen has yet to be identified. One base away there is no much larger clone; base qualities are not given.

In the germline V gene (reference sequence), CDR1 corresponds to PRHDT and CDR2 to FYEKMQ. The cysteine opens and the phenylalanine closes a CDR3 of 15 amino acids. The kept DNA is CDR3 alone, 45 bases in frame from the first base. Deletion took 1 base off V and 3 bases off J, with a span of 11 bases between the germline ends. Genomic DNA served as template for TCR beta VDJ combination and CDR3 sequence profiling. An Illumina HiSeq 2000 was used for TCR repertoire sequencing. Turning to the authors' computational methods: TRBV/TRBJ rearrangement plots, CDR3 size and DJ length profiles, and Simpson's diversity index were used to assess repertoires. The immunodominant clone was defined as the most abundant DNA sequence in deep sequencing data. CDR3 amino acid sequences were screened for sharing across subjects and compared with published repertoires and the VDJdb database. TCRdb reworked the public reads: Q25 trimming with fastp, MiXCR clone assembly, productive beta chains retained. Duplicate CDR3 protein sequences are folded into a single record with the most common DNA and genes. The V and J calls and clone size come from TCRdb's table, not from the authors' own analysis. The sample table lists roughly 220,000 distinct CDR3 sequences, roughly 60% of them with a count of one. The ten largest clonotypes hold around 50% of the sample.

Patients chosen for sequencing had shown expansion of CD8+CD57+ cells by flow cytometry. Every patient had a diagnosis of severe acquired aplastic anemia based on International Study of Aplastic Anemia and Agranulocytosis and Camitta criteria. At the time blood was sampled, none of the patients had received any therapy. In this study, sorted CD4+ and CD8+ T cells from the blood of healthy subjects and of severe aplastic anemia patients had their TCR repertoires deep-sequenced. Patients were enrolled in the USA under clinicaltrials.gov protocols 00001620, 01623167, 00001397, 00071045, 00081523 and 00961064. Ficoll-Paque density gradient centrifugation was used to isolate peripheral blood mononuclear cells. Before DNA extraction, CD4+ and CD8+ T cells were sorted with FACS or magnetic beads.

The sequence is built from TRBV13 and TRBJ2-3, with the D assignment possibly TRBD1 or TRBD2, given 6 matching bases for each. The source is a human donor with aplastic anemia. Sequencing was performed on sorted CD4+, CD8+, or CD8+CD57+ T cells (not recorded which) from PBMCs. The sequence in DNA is TGTGCCAGCAGCTTAGTGGGCGGGACAACAGATACGCAGTATTTT. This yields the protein CASSLVGGTTDTQYF.